Reported below is one T cell receptor (beta chain). These data belong to a study of blood T cells in healthy people across ages. The ends were cut back, 2 bases at V and 7 bases at J, with 12 bases in the middle. In germline, CDR1 is MNHEY, CDR2 SMNVEV (reference sequence). The CDR3 is made up of 13 amino acids. Through a sample-barcoded 5' primer and a J-beta primer mix, a second PCR was run for about 6 to 11 cycles. MiXCR was run by TCRdb on the 5' RACE reads, yielding one entry per CDR3 protein. The data show 800,000 or so distinct CDR3 sequences, 20% to 25% seen once. In addition, the sample was reused for a study of T cells of mothers and their children.

This chain links TRBV27 with TRBJ2-7, with D perhaps being TRBD1 or TRBD2 (5 bases each). Sequencing used blood. The sequence was obtained from a boy aged 5-17 years in good health. For the CDR3, the DNA is TGTGCCAGCAGTTTAGAGGGTAGGGGAGAGCAGTACTTC. Protein product: CASSLEGRGEQYF.